These 27 T cell receptor beta chains were sequenced from one sample in a study of control samples from healthy donors and cancer patients (TCRdb year 2020). The method behind the library was the immunoSEQ multiplex PCR assay. TCRdb holds this immuneACCESS table with in-frame rearrangements only. Some clones are missing; in checked studies, unresolved V genes explain under half, and the rest has no known cause. Counted in this sample were roughly 130,000 clones; roughly 95% of them appeared once. About 4% of the sample lies in the top ten. The sample comprised blood. The receptor set was obtained from a man aged 25 to 45 in good health.

The chain has TRBV5-1 and TRBJ1-1; 7 bases line up with TRBD1. Germline CDR1 is SGHRS and CDR2 is YFSETQ. With 1 base clipped from V and 6 bases from J, the junction kept 9 bases outside the gene matches. This CDR3 has 15 amino acids. The CDR3 sequence: CASSLTERGHPEAFF. In DNA form, the CDR3 reads TGCGCCAGCAGCTTGACGGAGAGGGGGCACCCTGAAGCTTTCTTT.

J is TRBJ2-5 and V is TRBV4-3, with 7 bases matching TRBD1. V lost 4 bases to trimming and J lost 2 bases; unmatched junction nucleotides: 10. There are 16 residues in the CDR3. CDR1 and CDR2 from the germline V gene are LGHNA and YSLEER. The CDR3 protein is CASSRSTGMKQETQYF. CDR3 coding DNA: TGCGCCAGCAGCCGTTCGACAGGGATGAAGCAAGAGACCCAGTACTTC.

The CDR3 is CASSQSGRGQLYNEQFF. The CDR3 DNA reads as TGCGCCAGCAGCCAATCCGGACGTGGACAGTTATACAATGAGCAGTTCTTC. V usage is TRBV4-1 and J usage is TRBJ2-1, with D possibly matching TRBD1 (6 bases). V was cut by 2 bases and J by 4 bases, with 18 bases left in between. Germline assignment: CDR1 MGHRA and CDR2 YSYEKL. The CDR3 is made up of 17 amino acids.

This chain connects TRBV6-5 to TRBJ1-2; 10 positions match TRBD1. The CDR3 is 15 residues long. Losses at the gene ends were 4 bases for V and 3 bases for J; bases not matched to a gene: 5. CDR1 is MNHEY and CDR2 is SVGAGI in the germline V gene. In nucleotides, the CDR3 is TGTGCCAGCAGTTTACAGACAGGGGGCGACTATGGCTACACCTTC. Amino acids: CASSLQTGGDYGYTF.

The gene calls are TRBV4-1 and TRBJ1-1, with D uncertain. CDR3 length equals 14 residues. V was clipped by 6 bases and J by 0 bases, with 11 bases between them. Per the germline V gene, CDR1 is MGHRA and CDR2 is YSYEKL. CDR3 sequence reads: CASRGPLLNTEAFF. DNA for the CDR3: TGCGCCAGCAGAGGGCCTTTACTGAACACTGAAGCTTTCTTT.

A few counts support this clone. The chain recombines TRBV30 with TRBJ1-2; D perhaps matches TRBD1 (6 bases). Per the germline V gene, CDR1 is GTSNPN and CDR2 is SVGIG (reference sequence). The V end was cut by 0 bases, the J end by 0 bases, with 23 bases between. The CDR3 is made up of 19 amino acids. CDR3 amino acids: CAWSVPLYRAQIANYGYTF. CDR3 bases: TGTGCCTGGAGTGTACCCCTCTACAGGGCTCAGATAGCTAACTATGGCTACACCTTC.

The rearrangement joins TRBV27 to TRBJ1-1; no reliable D call. Germline values: CDR1 MNHEY, CDR2 SMNVEV (reference sequence). The CDR3 extends over 14 amino acids. V was trimmed by 4 bases and J by 5 bases, leaving 14 bases between them. The CDR3 bases are TGTGCCAGCAGTTCCCGGAACTTAGGGACTGAAGCTTTCTTT. It is translated as CASSSRNLGTEAFF.

The rearrangement links TRBV5-4 to TRBJ1-3; 10 positions match TRBD1. The J segment lost 3 bases and the V segment lost 4 bases, leaving 10 bases of the junction unmatched. Germline lookup yields CDR1 SGHNT and CDR2 YYREEE (reference sequence). This CDR3 has 17 amino acids. CDR3 sequence reads: CASSEDRGLFDGNTIYF. The CDR3 DNA sequence: TGTGCCAGCAGCGAGGACAGGGGGTTATTTGATGGAAACACCATATATTTT.

The chain has TRBV9 and TRBJ1-3, with D maybe TRBD1 (5 bases). V lost 3 bases to trimming and J lost 2 bases, with 15 bases between them. This CDR3 contains 16 residues. The germline V gene has CDR1 SGDLS and CDR2 YYNGEE. This CDR3 is CASSERSGFAGNTIYF. The CDR3 DNA follows: TGTGCCAGCAGCGAGCGCTCAGGGTTCGCTGGAAACACCATATATTTT.

This sequence joins TRBV7-2 and TRBJ2-3; no clear D gene. The V and J ends lost 1 base and 5 bases respectively, with 10 bases between them. This CDR3 is built from 14 residues. In germline, CDR1 is SGHTA, CDR2 FQGNSA. The CDR3 DNA follows: TGTGCCAGCAGCTTAGGTGGCCCCGGAGATACGCAGTATTTT. Its protein is CASSLGGPGDTQYF.

This clone was seen a few times. The rearrangement links TRBV6-5 to TRBJ1-4; 7 bases align to TRBD1. Looked up from germline, CDR1 is MNHEY and CDR2 is SVGAGI. The CDR3 consists of 15 residues. The ends lost 5 bases at V and 3 bases at J; junction bases unmatched: 6. The CDR3 protein is CASSRTTGSNEKLFF. DNA for the CDR3: TGTGCCAGCAGTCGAACGACAGGGTCTAATGAAAAACTGTTTTTT.

The V call is TRBV29-1, the J call TRBJ2-2; the D gene is possibly TRBD1 (6 bases). The V end lost 0 bases, the J end lost 6 bases, and 14 bases lay between the germline ends. The CDR3 totals 15 residues. The germline V gene has CDR1 SQVTM and CDR2 ANQGSEA. CDR3 DNA sequence: TGCAGCGTTGAAGATACAGGGCTTATGTCCGGGGAGCTGTTTTTT. Protein sequence: CSVEDTGLMSGELFF.

The chain joins TRBV4-1 to TRBJ1-3; perhaps TRBD1 as D (6 bases). Germline V lookup: CDR1 MGHRA, CDR2 YSYEKL. Trimming removed 3 bases at V and 1 base at J, with 19 bases between. The CDR3 is 18 residues long. This CDR3 is CASSHASSRGESGNTIYF. DNA for the CDR3: TGCGCCAGCAGCCACGCTTCCTCCAGGGGCGAATCTGGAAACACCATATATTTT.

The chain has TRBV4-2 and TRBJ2-1; TRBD2 aligns across 8 bases. The junction had 5 bases not matched to a gene; V was cut back by 0 bases and J by 4 bases. The CDR3 totals 16 residues. Germline V CDR1 and CDR2: LGHNA, YNFKEQ. CDR3 coding DNA: TGTGCCAGCAGCCAAGACCCACTAGCGGCATACAATGAGCAGTTCTTC. Protein product: CASSQDPLAAYNEQFF.

The chain employs TRBV15 and TRBJ2-3; no firm D call. CDR1 is LNHNV and CDR2 is YYDKDF in the germline V gene (reference sequence). The CDR3 extends over 16 amino acids. Trimming shortened V by 3 bases and J by 5 bases, and 18 bases separated the two germline ends. The CDR3 sequence is CATSSNPNQGLDTQYF. The CDR3 nucleotides read TGTGCCACCAGCAGTAACCCCAACCAAGGGCTAGATACGCAGTATTTT.

The gene calls are TRBV28 and TRBJ2-1, with a weak D call TRBD1 (5 bases). Per the germline V gene, CDR1 is MDHEN and CDR2 is SYDVKM. The CDR3 contains 16 residues. V was cut by 5 bases and J by 1 base, with 15 bases left in between. CDR3 amino acids: CASSPPNRYSYNEQFF. In DNA form, the CDR3 reads TGTGCCAGCAGTCCACCTAACAGGTATTCCTACAATGAGCAGTTCTTC. Based on the CDR3 plus reference TRBV28 and TRBJ2-1, the full variable domain is DVKVTQSSRYLVKRTGEKVFLECVQDMDHENMFWYRQDPGLGLRLIYFSYDVKMKEKGDIPEGYSVSREKKERFSLILESASTNQTSMYLCASSPPNRYSYNEQFFGPGTRLTVL.

This chain links TRBV6-5 with TRBJ2-2; 10 bases agree with TRBD1. V was pared by 7 bases and J by 4 bases, with 3 bases of the junction left unmatched. CDR3 size: 14 residues. Germline V CDR1 and CDR2: MNHEY, SVGAGI. The CDR3 region is CASNRDRGTGELFF. The CDR3 nucleotides are TGTGCCAGCAATAGGGACAGGGGCACCGGGGAGCTGTTTTTT.

This chain joins TRBV5-1 and TRBJ1-4; TRBD1 matches at 7 bases. Trimming at V came to 4 bases and at J to 8 bases, leaving 14 bases not matched to a gene. This CDR3 has 16 residues. Germline CDR1 is SGHRS and CDR2 is YFSETQ. Written as DNA, the CDR3 is TGCGCCAGCAGCCCTGCCCGGGACAGATGGGGAGAAAAACTGTTTTTT. Encoded protein: CASSPARDRWGEKLFF. Together with reference TRBV5-1 and TRBJ1-4, the CDR3 gives the full variable domain: KAGVTQTPRYLIKTRGQQVTLSCSPISGHRSVSWYQQTPGQGLQFLFEYFSETQRNKGNFPGRFSGRQFSNSRSEMNVSTLELGDSALYLCASSPARDRWGEKLFFGSGTQLSVL.

The chain carries TRBV19 and TRBJ1-6, with D possibly TRBD1 on 6 matching bases. The CDR3 is 16 amino acids. Looked up from germline, CDR1 is LNHDA and CDR2 is SQIVND (reference sequence). Deletions cut 4 bases from V and 0 bases from J, with 10 bases between. CDR3 loop: CASSKGQSSYNSPLHF. CDR3 in DNA: TGTGCCAGTAGTAAAGGACAGAGCTCCTATAATTCACCCCTCCACTTT.

CDR3 sequence (DNA): TGCGCCAGCAGCCTACTGACAGGCGGAGTCGTGCGTACCCAGTACTTC. Protein: CASSLLTGGVVRTQYF. V is TRBV5-1 and J is TRBJ2-5; possibly TRBD1 for D (6 bases). This CDR3 spans 16 amino acids. Germline-derived CDR1 and CDR2 are SGHRS and YFSETQ. V lost 4 bases and J lost 8, with 24 bases in between.

V gene TRBV5-1 combines with J gene TRBJ2-1; D may be TRBD2 (5 bases). V lost 7 bases, J lost 0 bases, and 17 bases lay in between. The CDR3 extends over 16 amino acids. Germline CDR1 reads SGHRS; CDR2 reads YFSETQ. The CDR3 sequence is CASQLDPGISYNEQFF. In DNA form, the CDR3 reads TGCGCCAGCCAACTGGACCCGGGGATCTCCTACAATGAGCAGTTCTTC.

The chain uses TRBV28 and TRBJ1-5, with 9 bases matching TRBD1. Germline V gene data show CDR1 as MDHEN and CDR2 as SYDVKM. J gave up 14 bases and V 6 bases, and 8 bases lay outside the gene matches. The CDR3 has 12 amino acids. The CDR3 region has the DNA TGTGCCAGCAGCTCCTATGGACAGGGGAAGCATTTT. Protein: CASSSYGQGKHF.

This sequence joins TRBV2 and TRBJ2-5; D is unresolved. Germline assignment: CDR1 SNHLY and CDR2 FYNNEI. With 7 bases removed from V and 5 bases from J, the gap between germline ends came to 14 bases. The length of the CDR3 is 13 residues. The CDR3 protein is CASMDPLGETQYF. The CDR3, as DNA: TGTGCCAGCATGGACCCTTTAGGGGAGACCCAGTACTTC.

The chain uses TRBV5-1 and TRBJ1-4; 8 bases fit TRBD1. The CDR3 has 16 amino acids. The ends lost 4 bases at V and 0 bases at J; junction bases unmatched: 5. Germline values: CDR1 SGHRS, CDR2 YFSETQ. The CDR3 sequence: CASSPPTGATNEKLFF. The CDR3 DNA is TGCGCCAGCAGCCCCCCGACAGGGGCAACTAATGAAAAACTGTTTTTT.

The V call is TRBV10-3, the J call TRBJ1-1, with 12 bases identical to TRBD1. CDR1 is ENHRY, CDR2 SYGVKD, per germline. CDR3 length equals 12 residues. After removal of 8 bases from V and 6 bases from J, the junction contained 1 base not matched to a gene. The CDR3 region has the DNA TGTGCCATCGGGACAGGGGGCTCTGAAGCTTTCTTT. Translating it yields CAIGTGGSEAFF.

This sequence joins TRBV30 and TRBJ1-3; the D is unclear. Germline V gene sequence: CDR1 GTSNPN, CDR2 SVGIG (reference sequence). The CDR3 covers 12 residues. V was cut by 2 bases and J by 0 bases, with 2 bases left in between. For the CDR3, the DNA is TGTGCCTGGAGTAGCTCTGGAAACACCATATATTTT. This sequence encodes CAWSSSGNTIYF.

The chain carries TRBV6-2 or TRBV6-3 and TRBJ2-3, with 16 bases that match TRBD2. The CDR3 loop spans 15 amino acids. V lost 5 bases and J lost 4; bases outside the gene matches: 0. Looked up from germline, CDR1 is MNHEY and CDR2 is SVGEGT. The DNA for the CDR3 is TGTGCCAGCAGTGGGACTAGCGGGGGGGCAGATACGCAGTATTTT. Amino acids: CASSGTSGGADTQYF.